This T cell receptor beta chain was obtained from a study of OX40 agonist ivuxolimab in advanced cancers. Background on the whole study: The costimulatory receptor OX40 (CD134) was targeted by ivuxolimab, a fully human IgG2 agonistic monoclonal antibody. Intravenous ivuxolimab was administered to patients every 2 weeks at six dose levels: 0.01, 0.1, 0.3, 1.5, 3 and 10 mg/kg. Of the 50 or so patients in dose escalation, some 20 had hepatocellular carcinoma, about 15 had melanoma, 9 had renal cell carcinoma and 9 had head and neck cancer. The dose-escalation cohort was roughly 87% male with a mean age of 60 years, ranging from roughly 20 to 80. Patients were allowed to have had prior anti-PD-1, anti-PD-L1 or anti-CTLA-4 therapy, and around two fifths of the dose-escalation patients had been treated with checkpoint inhibitors. Three dose-escalation patients achieved partial responses, one with hepatocellular carcinoma and two with cutaneous melanoma. Peripheral TCRbeta sequencing aimed to test whether ivuxolimab altered TCR sequence diversity and caused clonal T-cell expansion. The monotherapy dose-escalation portion (N of about 47 patients) of the phase I ivuxolimab trial is reported in the paper. The study at large found these results: In partial responders in the 0.1-3.0 mg/kg groups, normalized peripheral clonal expansion was found to be among the lowest, especially among CD8+ T cells. The antigen specificity of the clonally expanded peripheral T cells was not determined. Low levels of normalized T-cell clonal expansion were also seen in some patients who did not respond. At doses of 0.1 to 3.0 mg/kg, clonal expansion of both CD4+ and CD8+ blood T cells was observed from baseline to week 6. On average, CD8+ T cells showed more expanded clones than CD4+ T cells after ivuxolimab.

Genomic DNA was extracted from sorted cells for sequencing of the TCRbeta CDR3 region. TCRbeta CDR3 regions were sequenced using the immunoSEQ Assay. This immuneACCESS table, as held by TCRdb, lists in-frame sequences with V and J called but not all clones. Of the missing ones, under half trace to an unresolved V gene in checked studies; the others have no known cause. This sample is represented by more than 90,000 clones; about 80% of them were singletons. The biggest ten clones account for over 1.3% of the sample. From the germline V gene (reference sequence), CDR1 is LNHNV and CDR2 is YYDKDF. Its CDR3 holds 15 amino acids, cysteine through phenylalanine. Kept here is only the CDR3 DNA, which spans 45 bases and is read in frame from base 1. V drops 1 base and J drops 4 bases, leaving 10 bases in between. The trial excluded patients who had a history of autoimmune disease or were on systemic immunosuppression. Peripheral blood for TCR sequencing was collected from all dose cohorts at baseline, on cycle 4 day 1, and on cycle 7 day 1. The samples were drawn from a first-in-human, open-label, multicenter phase I dose-escalation trial of ivuxolimab. Adults with locally advanced or metastatic melanoma, renal cell, hepatocellular, or head and neck squamous cell carcinoma were enrolled in the trial. Before TCR sequencing, CD4+ and CD8+ T cells were separately sorted from peripheral blood.

A note on this clone: Its antigen specificity is not known. No clone much larger than this one lies a single base away; base qualities are absent.

The TCR comes from an adult with an advanced solid tumor such as melanoma, head and neck, liver or kidney cancer. The sample was CD4+ or CD8+ T cells sorted from blood, taken in a trial of the OX40 agonist ivuxolimab. This chain joins TRBV15 to TRBJ2-2; possibly the D gene is TRBD2, per 6 matching bases. The DNA sequence is given as TGTGCCACCAGCAGAGTGGAGGGTCTCACCGGGGAGCTGTTTTTT. Its coded protein is CATSRVEGLTGELFF.